The 9 T cell receptor beta chains given below trace back to one sample, sequenced in a study of radiotherapy plus CTLA-4 blockade in lung cancer. Assay used: immunoSEQ multiplex PCR; TCRdb lists only in-frame clones, some missing. The sample yields 75,000 to 100,000 clones, around 88% seen once. The sample was peripheral blood, taken from a patient treated with radiotherapy plus ipilimumab. These receptors were obtained from a human donor with non-small cell lung cancer that progressed on radiotherapy plus ipilimumab.

V is TRBV5-4 and J is TRBJ1-3, with D perhaps matching TRBD1 (6 bases). Germline CDR1 SGHNT, CDR2 YYREEE (reference sequence). The CDR3 has 14 amino acids. Deletions cut 3 bases from V and 0 bases from J, with 7 bases between. DNA for the CDR3: TGTGCCAGCAGCTGGGGGGCCTCTGGAAACACCATATATTTT. It specifies CASSWGASGNTIYF.

This chain joins TRBV28 and TRBJ2-1; no clear D. V was pared by 7 bases and J by 0 bases, with 10 bases between. The CDR3 contains 14 residues. Germline V gene data show CDR1 as MDHEN and CDR2 as SYDVKM. CDR3 amino acids: CASTGANSYNEQFF. The CDR3 DNA sequence: TGTGCCAGCACAGGCGCAAACTCCTACAATGAGCAGTTCTTC.

The CDR3 loop is CASSLAAGVTYNEQFF. The CDR3 DNA follows: TGTGCCAGCAGCTTGGCAGCGGGGGTCACCTACAATGAGCAGTTCTTC. V and J are TRBV7-9 and TRBJ2-1; 8 nucleotides line up with TRBD2. The length of the CDR3 is 16 residues. Germline CDR1 reads SEHNR; CDR2 reads FQNEAQ (reference sequence). V lost 3 bases to trimming and J lost 2 bases; unmatched junction nucleotides: 6. Filled out from reference TRBV7-9 and TRBJ2-1, the complete variable domain reads DTGVSQNPRHKITKRGQNVTFRCDPISEHNRLYWYRQTLGQGPEFLTYFQNEAQLEKSRLLSDRFSAERPKGSFSTLEIQRTEQGDSAMYLCASSLAAGVTYNEQFFGPGTRLTVL.

The chain recombines TRBV7-8 with TRBJ2-7; 10 bases align to TRBD2. Germline loops: CDR1 SGHVS, CDR2 FQNEAQ. V lost 1 base, J lost 5 bases, and 5 bases stayed unmatched. The CDR3 totals 15 residues. DNA of the CDR3: TGTGCCAGCAGCTTAGGAACTAGCGGGAAAAACGAGCAGTACTTC. Its protein product is CASSLGTSGKNEQYF.

This chain joins TRBV6-1 and TRBJ1-2; unclear D gene. The V end was cut by 1 base, the J end by 0 bases, with 9 bases between. Per germline, CDR1 MNHNS and CDR2 SASEGT. This CDR3 region has 15 residues. CDR3 loop: CASSEGSRSNYGYTF. In DNA, the CDR3 is TGTGCCAGCAGTGAAGGTTCCCGATCTAACTATGGCTACACCTTC.

This chain links TRBV10-3 with TRBJ2-1; D unclear. The CDR3 has 14 amino acids. V lost 0 bases, J lost 3 bases, and 6 bases lay in between. Germline V gives CDR1 ENHRY, CDR2 SYGVKD. The CDR3 nucleotides read TGTGCCATCAGTGAGTCGAATGACTACAATGAGCAGTTCTTC. Translating it yields CAISESNDYNEQFF.

This chain joins TRBV18 and TRBJ2-7; 8 bases agree with TRBD1. The CDR3 totals 15 residues. Unmatched junction bases numbered 5, after V lost 3 bases and J lost 1 base. CDR1 KGHSH and CDR2 LQKENI come from the germline V gene. The CDR3 bases are TGTGCCAGCTCACCTCTCGGACAGGGATCCTACGAGCAGTACTTC. This gives the protein CASSPLGQGSYEQYF.

CDR3 bases: TGTGCCAGCAGCCCCCATGAGGGAACCGGGGAGCTGTTTTTT. Amino acids: CASSPHEGTGELFF. The V and J genes are TRBV7-8 and TRBJ2-2; D may be TRBD2 (5 bases). Germline CDR1 is SGHVS and CDR2 is FQNEAQ. The CDR3 covers 14 residues. V was trimmed by 5 bases and J by 5 bases, leaving 12 bases between them.

The chain recombines TRBV19 with TRBJ2-1; 7 bases match TRBD2. Trimming took 3 bases from V and 4 from J; bases not matched to a gene: 3. Germline loops: CDR1 LNHDA, CDR2 SQIVND (reference sequence). This CDR3 region has 14 residues. The DNA for the CDR3 is TGTGCCAGTAGTATCGAGCGGGATTACAATGAGCAGTTCTTC. Its protein is CASSIERDYNEQFF. Variable domain in full (rest from reference TRBV19 and TRBJ2-1): DGGITQSPKYLFRKEGQNVTLSCEQNLNHDAMYWYRQDPGQGLRLIYYSQIVNDFQKGDIAEGYSVSREKKESFPLTVTSAQKNPTAFYLCASSIERDYNEQFFGPGTRLTVL.